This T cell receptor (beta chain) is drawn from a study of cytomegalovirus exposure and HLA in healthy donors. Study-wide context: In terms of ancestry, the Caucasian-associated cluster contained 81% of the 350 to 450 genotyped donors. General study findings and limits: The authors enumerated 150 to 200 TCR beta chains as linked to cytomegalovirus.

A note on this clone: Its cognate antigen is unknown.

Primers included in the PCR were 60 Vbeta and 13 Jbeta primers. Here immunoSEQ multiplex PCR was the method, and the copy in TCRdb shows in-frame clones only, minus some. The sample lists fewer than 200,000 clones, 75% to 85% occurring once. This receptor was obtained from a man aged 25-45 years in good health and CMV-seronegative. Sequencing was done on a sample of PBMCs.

The CDR3 DNA sequence: TGTGCCAGCAGCTTAAACGCGGGAGCGGGCAAAAACATTCAGTACTTC. Protein sequence: CASSLNAGAGKNIQYF. The chain carries TRBV13 and TRBJ2-4, with 7 bases identical to TRBD2. The V and J ends lost 2 bases and 3 bases, in that order; junction bases with no gene match: 7. The V gene's germline CDR1 is PRHDT and CDR2 FYEKMQ (reference sequence). The CDR3 is 16 residues long. Based on the CDR3 plus reference TRBV13 and TRBJ2-4, the full variable domain is AAGVIQSPRHLIKEKRETATLKCYPIPRHDTVYWYQQGPGQDPQFLISFYEKMQSDKGSIPDRFSAQQFSDYHSELNMSSLELGDSALYFCASSLNAGAGKNIQYFGAGTRLSVL.